This T cell receptor beta chain stems from a study of T cell responses to AZD1222 COVID-19 vaccine. General observations from the study: Clonal diversity may have been underestimated in mostly white British donors. The breadth and depth of Spike-specific TCRs increased once two AZD1222 doses had been given. Researchers report vaccine-associated CD4 TCRs spanning spike, with dominance at 160-218 and 743-854.

In the case of this clone: Its target is unknown.

Measured with immunoSEQ multiplex PCR; TCRdb has only the in-frame clones, and not every one. The data contain some 150,000 clones, around 90% of them seen just once; the ten biggest clones take up roughly 1.7%. The material sequenced was peripheral blood, taken 28 days after the second AZD1222 dose. The sequence was obtained from an adult who received the AZD1222 COVID-19 vaccine.

DNA of the CDR3: TGTGCCAGCAGCCAAGATCTAGAGACCCAGTACTTC. This sequence encodes CASSQDLETQYF. V is TRBV3-1 (or the pseudogene TRBV3-2) and J is TRBJ2-5; D is uncertain. Trimming took 0 bases from V and 4 from J, leaving 3 bases between them. This CDR3 has 12 residues. Germline CDR1 reads LGHDT; CDR2 reads YNNKEL (reference sequence).